What follows are 22 T cell receptor beta chains derived from one specimen sequenced in a study of CD8 T cells in ankylosing spondylitis. General study results and limits: Blood from ankylosing spondylitis patients appeared to carry a characteristic roughly 8-variant TCR beta motif.

The antigens these receptors bind are not known. One entry per CDR3 protein, called by TCRdb with MiXCR from the 5' RACE reads. The profile covers approximately 520,000 distinct CDR3 sequences, with 5.3% appearing a single time and around 3.5% taken by the ten largest. The sequenced material came from blood, either unsorted or a sorted T cell fraction (not recorded which). Receptors originate from a male donor with ankylosing spondylitis.

There are a few counts of this clonotype. The CDR3 here is CATSSPTGTGSGIGKTQYF. In DNA, the CDR3 is TGTGCCACCAGCAGTCCGACAGGGACTGGCAGCGGGATTGGGAAGACCCAGTACTTC. The chain carries TRBV15 and TRBJ2-5; D assignment may be TRBD1 or TRBD2 (7 bases each). The CDR3 totals 19 residues. The V gene's germline CDR1 is LNHNV and CDR2 YYDKDF (reference sequence). Deletions cut 3 bases from V and 6 bases from J, with 29 bases between.

This clonotype was observed many times. The J gene is TRBJ2-1, the V gene TRBV6-5; the D call may be TRBD1 or TRBD2 (5 bases each). Germline-derived CDR1 and CDR2 are MNHEY and SVGAGI. V was clipped by 2 bases and J by 1 base, with 15 bases between them. The CDR3 has 17 residues. The DNA for the CDR3 is TGTGCCAGCAGTTACACCCCCCTGGGGGTATCCTACAATGAGCAGTTCTTC. Its protein product is CASSYTPLGVSYNEQFF.

Ten or more counts support this clonotype. This sequence joins TRBV5-1 and TRBJ1-2; 9 bases map to TRBD1. The CDR3 is 13 amino acids. Germline V gene sequence: CDR1 SGHRS, CDR2 YFSETQ. Trimming cost V 4 bases and J 7 bases; bases outside gene matches: 5. DNA of the CDR3: TGCGCCAGCAGCCTGGGACAGGGCTTTGGCTACACCTTC. Translated: CASSLGQGFGYTF.

The sample holds many counts of this clonotype. CDR3 loop: CASSSRTGDETQYF. Written as DNA, the CDR3 is TGTGCCAGCAGCTCCCGGACAGGGGACGAGACCCAGTACTTC. The chain combines TRBV5-5 with TRBJ2-5; TRBD1 agrees at 9 bases. This CDR3 comprises 14 residues. CDR1 SGHKS and CDR2 YYEKEE come from the germline V gene (reference sequence). After removal of 3 bases from V and 5 bases from J, the junction contained 5 bases not matched to a gene.

This clonotype has a count of ten or more. V and J are TRBV29-1 and TRBJ1-5; no definite D call. The CDR3 runs 13 residues. V lost 4 bases and J lost 4, with 11 bases in between. The V gene's germline CDR1 is SQVTM and CDR2 ANQGSEA. The CDR3 DNA follows: TGCAGCGTTGTTGGTGGAGGTAATCAGCCCCAGCATTTT. Its translation is CSVVGGGNQPQHF.

The J gene is TRBJ2-6, the V gene TRBV14, with D possibly being TRBD2 (7 bases). V was pared by 0 bases and J by 0 bases, with 12 bases between. The CDR3 has 18 amino acids. Germline V gives CDR1 SGHDN, CDR2 FVKESK. Written as DNA, the CDR3 is TGTGCCAGCAGCCAAGACGGGGGGCCCTTCTCTGGGGCCAACGTCCTGACTTTC. Its protein product is CASSQDGGPFSGANVLTF.

This clonotype was detected many times. The genes are TRBV6-5 and TRBJ1-2; D not resolved. V lost 0 bases, J lost 4 bases, and 12 bases lay in between. Germline CDR1 is MNHEY and CDR2 is SVGAGI. CDR3 size: 15 residues. CDR3 protein: CASSYSYSGVYGYTF. For the CDR3, the DNA is TGTGCCAGCAGTTACTCATATTCGGGAGTCTATGGCTACACCTTC.

This clonotype was found many times. The CDR3 nucleotides read TGTGCCAGCAGCTTATCTACCGGCAGCACAGATACGCAGTATTTT. It yields the protein CASSLSTGSTDTQYF. This chain connects TRBV7-9 to TRBJ2-3, with unresolved D. The CDR3 is 15 residues long. The V and J ends lost 2 bases and 0 bases respectively, with 9 bases between them. CDR1 and CDR2 (germline): SEHNR, FQNEAQ (reference sequence).

There are many counts of this clonotype. V usage is TRBV6-2 or TRBV6-3 and J usage is TRBJ2-3, with 8 positions matching TRBD2. CDR1 is MNHEY and CDR2 is SVGEGT in the germline V gene. Trimming cost V 6 bases and J 3 bases; bases outside gene matches: 5. The length of the CDR3 is 14 residues. This CDR3 is CASRAGVGTDTQYF. The CDR3 region has the DNA TGTGCCAGCAGAGCGGGAGTTGGTACAGATACGCAGTATTTT.

The sample holds many counts of this clonotype. The chain couples TRBV20-1 to TRBJ2-7, with TRBD2 as a possible D gene (6 bases). The V gene's germline CDR1 is DFQATT and CDR2 SNEGSKA (reference sequence). The V and J ends lost 0 bases and 3 bases respectively, with 15 bases between them. The CDR3 is 15 residues long. CDR3 region: CSARDNGGKDYEQYF. CDR3 coding DNA: TGCAGTGCTAGAGATAACGGCGGGAAAGACTACGAGCAGTACTTC.

This clonotype was recorded a few times. The genes are TRBV30 and TRBJ2-5, with D perhaps being TRBD1 or TRBD2 (6 bases each). This CDR3 comprises 13 residues. CDR1 and CDR2 (germline): GTSNPN, SVGIG (reference sequence). V was trimmed by 0 bases and J by 2 bases, leaving 7 bases between them. The CDR3 nucleotides are TGTGCCTGGAGTGTAGGGGGGCAAGAGACCCAGTACTTC. Its translation is CAWSVGGQETQYF.

This clonotype appeared many times. The chain joins TRBV18 to TRBJ2-5, with a tentative D call TRBD2 (5 bases). The germline V and J ends were trimmed by 0 bases and 5 bases, with 10 bases remaining between them. The CDR3 is made up of 14 amino acids. The germline V gene has CDR1 KGHSH and CDR2 LQKENI. The CDR3 region has the DNA TGTGCCAGCTCACCACCTGGACTGATGGAGACCCAGTACTTC. Its translation is CASSPPGLMETQYF.

In its sample, this clonotype was seen many times. This chain connects TRBV20-1 to TRBJ2-7, with TRBD2 identical over 13 bases. This CDR3 region has 13 residues. Germline lookup yields CDR1 DFQATT and CDR2 SNEGSKA (reference sequence). V lost 2 bases, J lost 7 bases, and 2 bases stayed unmatched. CDR3 region: CSARKLAGGEQYF. The CDR3 DNA reads TGCAGTGCTAGAAAACTAGCGGGGGGGGAGCAGTACTTC.

This clonotype appeared a few times. The V call is TRBV7-8, the J call TRBJ1-4; 8 bases align to TRBD1. The germline gives CDR1 SGHVS, CDR2 FQNEAQ. The CDR3 is made up of 15 amino acids. The J segment lost 8 bases and the V segment lost 5 bases, leaving 10 bases of the junction unmatched. CDR3 amino acids: CASSPRQGPREKLFF. For the CDR3, the DNA is TGTGCCAGCAGCCCCCGACAGGGGCCGAGGGAAAAACTGTTTTTT.

There are many counts of this clonotype. The rearrangement joins TRBV7-2 to TRBJ2-5; D remains unclear. Germline CDR1 is SGHTA and CDR2 is FQGNSA. V was pared by 4 bases and J by 5 bases, with 8 bases between. The CDR3 is 12 amino acids. CDR3 sequence (DNA): TGTGCCAGCAGCTACCCTAGGGAGACCCAGTACTTC. Translated, it gives CASSYPRETQYF.

This chain connects TRBV12-3 or TRBV12-4 to TRBJ2-5; no definite D call. There are 15 residues in the CDR3. V was cut by 3 bases and J by 4 bases, with 15 bases left in between. CDR3 region: CASSFLGRPGETQYF. The DNA of the CDR3 is TGTGCCAGCAGTTTTTTGGGAAGGCCGGGAGAGACCCAGTACTTC.

The chain is built from TRBV7-8 and TRBJ2-7; D remains unclear. The CDR3 is made up of 16 amino acids. Germline values: CDR1 SGHVS, CDR2 FQNEAQ. V lost 5 bases to trimming and J lost 0 bases, with 17 bases between them. CDR3 nucleotides: TGTGCCAGCAGCCACCCAAGATTCGTTAGCTCCTACGAGCAGTACTTC. It yields the protein CASSHPRFVSSYEQYF.

This clonotype appeared many times. The V call is TRBV12-3 or TRBV12-4, the J call TRBJ2-5, with TRBD2 matching 12 bases. J lost 1 base, V lost 6 bases, and 6 bases had no gene match. This CDR3 spans 16 amino acids. The CDR3 loop is CASSRGLAGSQETQYF. Written as DNA, the CDR3 is TGTGCCAGCAGCCGAGGACTAGCGGGATCCCAAGAGACCCAGTACTTC.

This clonotype was observed many times. The V call is TRBV5-1, the J call TRBJ2-7; D is ambiguous. Trimming took 3 bases from V and 0 from J, leaving 16 bases between them. Germline V gene data show CDR1 as SGHRS and CDR2 as YFSETQ. The CDR3 is made up of 16 amino acids. Here the CDR3 DNA reads TGCGCCAGCAGCTCCTGGCCCACTACGAGCTCCTACGAGCAGTACTTC. Translation: CASSSWPTTSSYEQYF.

This clonotype has at least ten counts. This chain joins TRBV5-4 and TRBJ2-2; D is perhaps TRBD2 (6 bases). The CDR3 consists of 14 residues. V lost 6 bases and J 5 bases, leaving 14 bases between the germline ends. In germline, CDR1 is SGHNT, CDR2 YYREEE (reference sequence). CDR3 bases: TGTGCCAGCACCGTGGGGGGAGTAACCGGGGAGCTGTTTTTT. This encodes CASTVGGVTGELFF.

The table lists this clonotype with many counts. CDR3 sequence (DNA): TGCGCCAGCAGCTTCGAGGGGGGAGCTGAAGCTTTCTTT. Translated: CASSFEGGAEAFF. V and J are TRBV5-1 and TRBJ1-1, with a possible D match to TRBD1 (6 bases). Germline V CDR1 and CDR2: SGHRS, YFSETQ. The CDR3 runs 13 residues. Trimming removed 2 bases from V and 6 bases from J, with 11 bases in between.

This clonotype was found many times. The chain uses TRBV6-2 or TRBV6-3 and TRBJ2-7, with 7 bases fitting TRBD1. CDR3 length equals 13 residues. Germline values: CDR1 MNHEY, CDR2 SVGEGT. With V trimmed by 6 bases and J by 5 bases, 7 bases remained unmatched. The CDR3 DNA reads TGTGCCAGCAGACGACAGGGTGTCAACGAGCAGTACTTC. Translated, it gives CASRRQGVNEQYF.